Reported below is one T cell receptor beta chain. Its antigen is not known. This table comes from immunoSEQ multiplex PCR, and its TCRdb copy is limited to in-frame clones, with some not included. The repertoire holds approximately 46,000 clones, with about four fifths as singletons. Germline CDR1 is LGHNA and CDR2 is YSLEER. This CDR3 spans 15 amino acids. V trimming: 4 bases; J trimming: 0 bases; junction bases outside the gene matches: 5. The sort gate was single viable CD3+CD4+CD8-CD45RO+ cells for memory CD4+ T cells. This entry belongs to a study of memory CD4+ T cells and cytomegalovirus serostatus. Study-wide findings and caveats: CD4+ memory repertoires contained about two fifths of the roughly 160 reported CMV TCRbeta sequences.

This chain connects TRBV4-3 to TRBJ2-7; TRBD2 matches 8 bases. The sample taken for sequencing was memory CD4+ T cells from blood. This sequence was found in an adult in good health and CMV-seronegative. CDR3 region: CASSRASGRSYEQYF. The DNA for the CDR3 is TGCGCCAGCAGCCGAGCTAGCGGGCGCTCCTACGAGCAGTACTTC.